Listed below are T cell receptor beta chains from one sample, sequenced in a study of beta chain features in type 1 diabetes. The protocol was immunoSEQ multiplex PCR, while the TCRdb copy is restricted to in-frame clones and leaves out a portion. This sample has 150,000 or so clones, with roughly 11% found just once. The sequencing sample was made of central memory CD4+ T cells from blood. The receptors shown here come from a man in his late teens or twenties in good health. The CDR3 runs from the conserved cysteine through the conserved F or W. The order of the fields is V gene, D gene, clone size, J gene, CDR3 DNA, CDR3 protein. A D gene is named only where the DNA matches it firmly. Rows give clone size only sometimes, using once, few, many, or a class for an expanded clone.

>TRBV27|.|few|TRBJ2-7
TGTGCCAGCAGTCCGCGGGGCTCCTACGAGCAGTACTTC
CASSPRGSYEQYF
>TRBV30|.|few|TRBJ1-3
TGTGCCTGGAGTCCCGGGAGCTCTGGAAACACCATATATTTT
CAWSPGSSGNTIYF
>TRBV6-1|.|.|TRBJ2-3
TGTGCCAGCAGTCCCTCCTGGGATACGCAGTATTTT
CASSPSWDTQYF
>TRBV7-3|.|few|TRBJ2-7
TGTGCCAGCAGCTTAATCCCAGAGGGGGGCGAGCAGTACTTC
CASSLIPEGGEQYF
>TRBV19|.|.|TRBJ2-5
TGTGCCAGTAGTATCTTTGGAGAGACCCAGTACTTC
CASSIFGETQYF
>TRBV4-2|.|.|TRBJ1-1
TGTGCCAGCAGCCAAGATCTTACAGGGAAAGCTGAAGCTTTCTTT
CASSQDLTGKAEAFF
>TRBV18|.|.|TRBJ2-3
TGTGCCAGCTCAGCGGGACAGCAGATTGCAGATACGCAGTATTTT
CASSAGQQIADTQYF
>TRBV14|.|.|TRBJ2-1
TGTGCCAGCAGCCAAATCAAAACAGGGCGGAATGAGCAGTTCTTC
CASSQIKTGRNEQFF
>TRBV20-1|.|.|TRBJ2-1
TGCAGTGCTACGAATGTCGTTGAGCGGTTCTTC
CSATNVVERFF
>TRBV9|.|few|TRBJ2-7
TGTGCCAGCAGCGTGCAAGGGATTTCCTACGAGCAGTACTTC
CASSVQGISYEQYF
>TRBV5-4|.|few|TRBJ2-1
TGTGCCAGCAGCTTGACCGACTCCTACAATGAGCAGTTCTTC
CASSLTDSYNEQFF
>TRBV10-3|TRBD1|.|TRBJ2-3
TGTGCCAGCAGTCGGGGACAGGGCACAGATACGCAGTATTTT
CASSRGQGTDTQYF
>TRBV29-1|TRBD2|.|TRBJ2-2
TGCAGCGTTGGATACCTAGCGGGAGGGCCGAGCGGGGAGCTGTTTTTT
CSVGYLAGGPSGELFF
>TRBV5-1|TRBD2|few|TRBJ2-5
TGCGCCAGCAGCTTGGGCTGGACTAGCCTCCCCAAGACCCAGTACTTC
CASSLGWTSLPKTQYF
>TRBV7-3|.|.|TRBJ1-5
TGTGCCAGCAGCTTAATCGGGGGTGGCAATCAGCCCCAGCATTTT
CASSLIGGGNQPQHF
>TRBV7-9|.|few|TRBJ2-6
TGTGCCAGCAGCTCTCTGAGGGTTCCTGGGGCCAACGTCCTGACTTTC
CASSSLRVPGANVLTF
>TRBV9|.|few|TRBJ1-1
TGTGCCAGCAGCCCAGGACGAATGAACACTGAAGCTTTCTTT
CASSPGRMNTEAFF
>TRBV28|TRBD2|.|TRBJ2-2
TGTGCCAGCAGCTTGAATTGGAGCGGGAAGGAGCTGTTTTTT
CASSLNWSGKELFF
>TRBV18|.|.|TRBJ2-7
TGTGCCAGCTCACCACAGGCTGGCGCCTACGAGCAGTACTTC
CASSPQAGAYEQYF
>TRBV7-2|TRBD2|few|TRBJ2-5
TGTGCCAGCAGCTCCCCTAGCGGGAGGGGGAAGACCCAGTACTTC
CASSSPSGRGKTQYF
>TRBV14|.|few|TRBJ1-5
TGTGCCAGCAGCCAATCGGGGGGAGGGAATCAGCCCCAGCATTTT
CASSQSGGGNQPQHF
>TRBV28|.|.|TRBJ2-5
TGTGCCAGTGGGGCCAGAGGCCAGTACTTC
CASGARGQYF